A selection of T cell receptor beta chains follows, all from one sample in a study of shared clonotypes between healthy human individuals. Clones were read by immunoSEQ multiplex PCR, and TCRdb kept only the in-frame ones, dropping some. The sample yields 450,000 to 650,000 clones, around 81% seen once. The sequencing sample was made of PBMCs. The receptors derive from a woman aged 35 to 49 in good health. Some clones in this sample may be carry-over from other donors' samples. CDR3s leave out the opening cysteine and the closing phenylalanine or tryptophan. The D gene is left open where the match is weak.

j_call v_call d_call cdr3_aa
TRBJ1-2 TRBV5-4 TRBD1 ASSLGIPGQGAPSKGYT
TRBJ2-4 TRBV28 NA ASSVSGTLAKNIQY
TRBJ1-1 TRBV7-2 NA ASSPFVSGPNTEAF
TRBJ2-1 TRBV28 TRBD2 ASSLGLDYNEQF
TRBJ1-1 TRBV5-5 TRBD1 ASSARTGNTEAF
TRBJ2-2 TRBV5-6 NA ASSIRPGLRGELF
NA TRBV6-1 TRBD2 ASSEGLAGSYEQY
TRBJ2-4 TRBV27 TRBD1 ASSHSGGVVKNIQY
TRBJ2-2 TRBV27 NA ASNSGTGELF
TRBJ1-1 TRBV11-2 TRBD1 ASSRQGRNTEAF
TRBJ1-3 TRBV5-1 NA ASSLVPAGNTIY
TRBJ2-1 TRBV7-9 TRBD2 ASSSTSGGYNEQF
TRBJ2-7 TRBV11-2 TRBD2 ASSLNFGGRGSYEQY
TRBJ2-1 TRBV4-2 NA ASSQGRATNEQF
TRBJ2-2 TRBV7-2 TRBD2 ASSARLAGVGPNTGELF
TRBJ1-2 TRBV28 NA ASREGPNYGYT
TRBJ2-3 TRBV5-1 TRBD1 ASSLQDRVADTQY
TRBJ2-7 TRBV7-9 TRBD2 ASSLSSGNRWY
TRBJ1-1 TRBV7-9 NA ASSRPLNTEAF
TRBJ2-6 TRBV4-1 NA ASSQDWGPGANVLT
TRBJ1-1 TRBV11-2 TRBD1 ASSLDRRDRGANTEAF
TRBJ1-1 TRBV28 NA ASSSTNREAF
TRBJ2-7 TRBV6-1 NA ASSHRIGYEQY
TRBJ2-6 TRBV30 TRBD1 ACPQGARSGANVLT